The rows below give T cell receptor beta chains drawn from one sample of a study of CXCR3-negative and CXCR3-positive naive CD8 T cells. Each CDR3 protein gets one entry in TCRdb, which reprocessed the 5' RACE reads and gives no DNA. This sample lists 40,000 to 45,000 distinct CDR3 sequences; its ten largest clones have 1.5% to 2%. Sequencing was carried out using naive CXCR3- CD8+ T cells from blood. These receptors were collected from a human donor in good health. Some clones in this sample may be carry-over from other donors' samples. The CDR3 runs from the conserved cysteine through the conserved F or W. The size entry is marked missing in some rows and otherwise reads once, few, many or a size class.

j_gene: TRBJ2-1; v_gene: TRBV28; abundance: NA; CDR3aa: CAIPGVVSNEQFF
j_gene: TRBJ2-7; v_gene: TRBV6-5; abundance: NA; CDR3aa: CASRATTPYEQYF
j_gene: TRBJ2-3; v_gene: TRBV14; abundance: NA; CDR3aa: CASSEGRAETDTQYF
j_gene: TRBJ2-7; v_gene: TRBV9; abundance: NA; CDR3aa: CASSEGGMAYEQYF
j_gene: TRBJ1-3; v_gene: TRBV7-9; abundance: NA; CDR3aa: CASRGPGGTDSGNTIYF
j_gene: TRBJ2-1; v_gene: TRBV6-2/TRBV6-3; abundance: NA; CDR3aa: CASSYESELQEQFF
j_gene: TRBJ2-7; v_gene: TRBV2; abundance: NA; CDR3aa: CASSESGSGGNEQYF
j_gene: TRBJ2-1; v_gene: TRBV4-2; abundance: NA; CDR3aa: CASSQDPSGYNEQFF
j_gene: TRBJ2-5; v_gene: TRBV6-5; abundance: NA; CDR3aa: CASSLTGNQETQYF
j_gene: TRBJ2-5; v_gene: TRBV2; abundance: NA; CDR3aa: CASSDFGQGARETQYF
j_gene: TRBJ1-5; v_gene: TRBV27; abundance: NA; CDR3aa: CASSLPRLKPQPQHF
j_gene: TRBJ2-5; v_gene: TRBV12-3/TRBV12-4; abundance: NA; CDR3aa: CASSLGGRYQETQYF
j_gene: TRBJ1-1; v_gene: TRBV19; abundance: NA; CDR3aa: CASSKGGLEAFF
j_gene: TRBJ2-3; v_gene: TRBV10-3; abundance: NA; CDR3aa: CAITETGGIDTQYF
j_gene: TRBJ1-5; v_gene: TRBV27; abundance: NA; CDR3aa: CASSLSGGQPQHF
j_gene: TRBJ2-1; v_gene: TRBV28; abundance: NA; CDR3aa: CASSLAGGRIEKFF
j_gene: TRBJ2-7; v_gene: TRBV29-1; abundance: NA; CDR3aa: CSVAWVAHEQYF
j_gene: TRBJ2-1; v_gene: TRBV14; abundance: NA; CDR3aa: CASSLTSGGVSSYNEQFF
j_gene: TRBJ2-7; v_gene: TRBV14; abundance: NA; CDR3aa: CASSQDAGTGWSYEQYF
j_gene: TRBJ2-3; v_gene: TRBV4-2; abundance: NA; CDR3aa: CASSQETGVGDTQYF
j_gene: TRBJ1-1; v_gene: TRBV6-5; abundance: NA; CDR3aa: CASSYSYRVVEAFF
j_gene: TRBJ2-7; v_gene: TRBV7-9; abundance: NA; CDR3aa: CASSTTSDPYEQYF
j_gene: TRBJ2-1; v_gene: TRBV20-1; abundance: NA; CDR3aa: CSARGLAESRRDNEQFF
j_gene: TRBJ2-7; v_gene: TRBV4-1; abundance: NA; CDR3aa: CASSHVGQNNEQYF
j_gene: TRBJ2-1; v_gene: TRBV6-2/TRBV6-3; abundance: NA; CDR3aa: CASHRGSYNEQFF
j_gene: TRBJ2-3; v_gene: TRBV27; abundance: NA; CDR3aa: CASSLSGANTQYF
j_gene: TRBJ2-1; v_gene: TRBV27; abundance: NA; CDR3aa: CASSLLPGANYNEQFF
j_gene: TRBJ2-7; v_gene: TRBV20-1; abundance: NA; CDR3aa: CSASGTDYYEQYF
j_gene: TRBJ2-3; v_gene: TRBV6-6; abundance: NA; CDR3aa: CATLVGGTDTQYF
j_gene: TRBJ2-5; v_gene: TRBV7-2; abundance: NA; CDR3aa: CASRRRPNVPTAETQYF
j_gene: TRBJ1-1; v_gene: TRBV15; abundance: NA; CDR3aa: CATSRGAGYTEAFF
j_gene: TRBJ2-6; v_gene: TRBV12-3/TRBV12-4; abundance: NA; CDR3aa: CASSHPRGGLSSGANVLTF
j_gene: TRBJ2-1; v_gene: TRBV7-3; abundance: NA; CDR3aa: CASRPTGGNEQFF
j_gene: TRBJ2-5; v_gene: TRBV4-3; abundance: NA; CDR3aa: CASSQDWAGEETQYF
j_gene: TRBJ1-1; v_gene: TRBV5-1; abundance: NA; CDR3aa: CASSSDGPTGGTEAFF
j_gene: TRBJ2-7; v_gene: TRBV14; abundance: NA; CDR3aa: CASSQDQAFTYEQYF
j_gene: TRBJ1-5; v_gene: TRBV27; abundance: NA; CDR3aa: CASSLIGGNQPQHF
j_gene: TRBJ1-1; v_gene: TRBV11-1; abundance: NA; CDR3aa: CASSLAGVNTEAFF
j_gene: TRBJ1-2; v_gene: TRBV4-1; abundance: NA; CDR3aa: CASSPLGLNYGYTF
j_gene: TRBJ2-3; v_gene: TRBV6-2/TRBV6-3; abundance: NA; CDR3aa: CASSYGLAGGTQYF
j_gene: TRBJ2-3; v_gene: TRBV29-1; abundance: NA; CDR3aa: CGGQGLDTQYF
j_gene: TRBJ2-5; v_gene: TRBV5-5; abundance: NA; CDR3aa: CASSSPDRGSETQYF
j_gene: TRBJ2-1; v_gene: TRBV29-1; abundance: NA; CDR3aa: CSVEPGQGYLSSYNEQFF
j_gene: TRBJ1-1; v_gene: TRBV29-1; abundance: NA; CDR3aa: CSVDAPPNTEAFF
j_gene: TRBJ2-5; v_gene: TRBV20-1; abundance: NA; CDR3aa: CSARGPRLAGEETQYF
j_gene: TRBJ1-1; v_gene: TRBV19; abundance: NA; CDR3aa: CASMLQIYNLGNTVAFF
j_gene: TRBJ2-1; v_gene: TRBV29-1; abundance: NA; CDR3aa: CSVDLSNEQFF
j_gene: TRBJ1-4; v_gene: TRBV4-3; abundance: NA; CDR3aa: CASSQGTKLFF
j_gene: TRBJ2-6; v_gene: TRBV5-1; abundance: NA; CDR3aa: CASSLEAAGANVLTF
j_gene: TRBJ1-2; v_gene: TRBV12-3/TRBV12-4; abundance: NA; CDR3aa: CASSLGHGYTF
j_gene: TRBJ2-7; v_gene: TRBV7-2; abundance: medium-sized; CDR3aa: CASSPLAGPYEQYF
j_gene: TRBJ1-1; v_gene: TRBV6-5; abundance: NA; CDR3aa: CASNRMADTEAFF
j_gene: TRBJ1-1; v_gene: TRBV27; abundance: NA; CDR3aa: CASSLSASANTEAFF
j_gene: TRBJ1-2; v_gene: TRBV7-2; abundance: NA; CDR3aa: CASRSEEGPGYTF